The entry below describes one T cell receptor beta chain. The assay was carried out at the deep level. The protocol was immunoSEQ multiplex PCR, while the TCRdb copy is restricted to in-frame clones and leaves out a portion. The table shows 1 million to 1.3 million clones, with 78% occurring only once. This sample is drawn from a study of shared clonotypes between healthy human individuals. Study-wide context: CD4 naive and memory got three plates each, CD8 naive two, CD8 memory one.

CDR3 length equals 12 residues. Germline CDR1 is SGHNT and CDR2 is YYREEE (reference sequence). Trimming stripped 3 bases from V and 4 bases from J, with 6 bases between. Material: memory CD4+ T cells from PBMCs. This sample's subset: CD45RA-negative fraction. The TCR comes from a man between 18 and 35 years old in good health. Some clones in this sample may be carry-over from other donors' samples. This chain connects TRBV5-4 to TRBJ2-3; D gene ambiguous. CDR3 bases: TGTGCCAGCAGCTCGACGGCAGATACGCAGTATTTT. This encodes CASSSTADTQYF.